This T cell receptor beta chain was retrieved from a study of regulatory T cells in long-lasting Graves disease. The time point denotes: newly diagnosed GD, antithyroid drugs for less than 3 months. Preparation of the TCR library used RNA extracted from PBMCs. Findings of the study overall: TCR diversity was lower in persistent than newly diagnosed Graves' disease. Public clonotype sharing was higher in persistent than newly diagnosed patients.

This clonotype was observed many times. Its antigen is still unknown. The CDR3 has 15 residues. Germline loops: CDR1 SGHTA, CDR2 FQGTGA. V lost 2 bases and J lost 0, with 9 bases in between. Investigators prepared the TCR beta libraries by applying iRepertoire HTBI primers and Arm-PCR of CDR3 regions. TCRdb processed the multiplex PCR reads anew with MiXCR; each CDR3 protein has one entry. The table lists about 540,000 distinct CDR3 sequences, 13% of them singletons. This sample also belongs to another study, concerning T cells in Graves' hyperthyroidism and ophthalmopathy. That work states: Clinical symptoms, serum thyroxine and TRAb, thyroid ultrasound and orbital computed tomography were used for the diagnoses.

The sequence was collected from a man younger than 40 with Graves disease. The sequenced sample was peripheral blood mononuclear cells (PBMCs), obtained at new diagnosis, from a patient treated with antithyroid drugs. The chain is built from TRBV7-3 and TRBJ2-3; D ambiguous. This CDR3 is CASSLRAGSTDTQYF. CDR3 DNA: TGTGCCAGCAGCTTACGGGCAGGTAGCACAGATACGCAGTATTTT.